This T cell receptor beta chain was found in a study of human T cells and chemical hapten exposure. At the level of the study: Across the whole study, which lasted about 23 weeks, patients were given diphenylcyclopropenone on the scalp once a week. Mostly female patients had alopecia areata, totalis or universalis.

The sample's time point: patch test 3, about 24 weeks after DPC sensitization. The treatment: therapeutic diphenylcyclopropenone sensitization with weekly scalp DPC. Blood draws came first, before each patch test. Germline CDR1 and CDR2: ENHRY and SYGVKD. Trimming cost V 4 bases and J 0 bases; bases outside gene matches: 1. The CDR3 loop spans 14 amino acids. How the authors handled the data: Counting gave a median of 95,638 TCRs per sample, with values ranging from about 20,000 to 750,000. TCRdb recomputed calls from the RACE reads with MiXCR, one row per CDR3 protein. TCRdb, rather than the study authors, made the V and J calls. The table has about 190,000 distinct CDR3 sequences, under 25% seen once.

The specimen was whole blood, collected in connection with sensitization to the hapten diphenylcyclopropenone (DPC). The chain is built from TRBV10-3 and TRBJ1-2; 8 bases map to TRBD1. This TCR came from a woman between 35 and 50 years old with alopecia areata. Some clones in this sample may be carry-over from other donors' samples. This CDR3 is CAISAQGANYGYTF. In DNA, the CDR3 is TGTGCCATCAGTGCACAGGGGGCTAACTATGGCTACACCTTC.